This paragraph covers one T cell receptor (beta chain) sequence. The source of the sample is a study of T-cell memory formation after mild COVID-19. TCRdb ran MiXCR on the 5' RACE reads and lists one entry per CDR3 protein. The data contain some 250,000 distinct CDR3 sequences, about 20% of them seen just once; the ten biggest clones take up more than 20%. The sequenced material came from PBMCs or a T cell subset sorted from them (not recorded which). The clonotype originates from a man between 18 and 29 years old who had mild COVID-19 (a few samples of this study predate the infection). Cell type and time point are not known.

CDR3 bases: TGTGCCAGCAGTTTCGCAGGGAGCGGCTACACCTTC. The encoded protein is CASSFAGSGYTF. V usage is TRBV12-3 or TRBV12-4 and J usage is TRBJ1-2; a possible D gene is TRBD1 (5 bases). Between the trimmed V and J ends, which lost 3 bases and 8 bases, there was a span of 10 bases. This CDR3 contains 12 residues.